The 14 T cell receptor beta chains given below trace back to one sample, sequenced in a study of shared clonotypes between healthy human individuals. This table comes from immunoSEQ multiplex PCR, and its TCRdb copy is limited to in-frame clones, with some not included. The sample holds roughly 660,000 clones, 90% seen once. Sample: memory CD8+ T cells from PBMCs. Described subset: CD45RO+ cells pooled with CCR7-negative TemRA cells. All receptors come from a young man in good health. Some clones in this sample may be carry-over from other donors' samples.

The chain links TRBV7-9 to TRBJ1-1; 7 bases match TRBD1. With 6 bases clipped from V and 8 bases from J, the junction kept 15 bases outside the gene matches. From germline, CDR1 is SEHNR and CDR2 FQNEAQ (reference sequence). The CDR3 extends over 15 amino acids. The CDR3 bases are TGTGCCAGCAGTTCCGGGACAGCGGACGGGTCGGAAGCTTTCTTT. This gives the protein CASSSGTADGSEAFF.

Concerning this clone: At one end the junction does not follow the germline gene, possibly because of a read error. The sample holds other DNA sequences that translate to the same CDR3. The CDR3, as DNA: TGTGCCAGCCCCCGACATAGCAATCAGCCCCAACATTTT. Its protein product is CASPRHSNQPQHF. The J gene is TRBJ1-5, the V gene TRBV27; D unresolved. Per the germline V gene, CDR1 is MNHEY and CDR2 is SMNVEV (reference sequence). The CDR3 is 13 amino acids.

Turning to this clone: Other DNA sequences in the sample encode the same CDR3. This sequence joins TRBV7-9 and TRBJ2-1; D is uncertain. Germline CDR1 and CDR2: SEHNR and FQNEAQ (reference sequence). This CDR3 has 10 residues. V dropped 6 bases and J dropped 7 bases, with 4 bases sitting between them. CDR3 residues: CASSQNEQFF. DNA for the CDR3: TGTGCCAGCAGTCAAAATGAGCAGTTCTTC.

The CDR3 sequence is CASSTPTSRSYNEQFF. DNA for the CDR3: TGTGCCAGCAGCACCCCGACTAGCAGATCCTACAATGAGCAGTTCTTC. The chain combines TRBV7-8 with TRBJ2-1; 7 nucleotides agree with TRBD2. This CDR3 contains 16 residues. Looked up from germline, CDR1 is SGHVS and CDR2 is FQNEAQ. V lost 5 bases and J lost 1; bases outside the gene matches: 8.

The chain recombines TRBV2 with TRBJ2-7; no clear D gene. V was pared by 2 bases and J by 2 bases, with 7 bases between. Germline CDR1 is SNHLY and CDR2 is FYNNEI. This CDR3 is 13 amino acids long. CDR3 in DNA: TGTGCCAGCAGTGAACTAGAAGCCTACGAGCAGTACTTC. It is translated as CASSELEAYEQYF.

The CDR3 loop is CSGRGGVNEQFF. The CDR3 DNA follows: TGCAGCGGCCGGGGAGGGGTCAATGAGCAGTTCTTC. The chain joins TRBV29-1 to TRBJ2-1, with 7 bases lining up with TRBD2. The trim removed 7 bases at V and 6 bases at J, leaving 6 bases unmatched. Germline values: CDR1 SQVTM, CDR2 ANQGSEA. CDR3 length equals 12 residues.

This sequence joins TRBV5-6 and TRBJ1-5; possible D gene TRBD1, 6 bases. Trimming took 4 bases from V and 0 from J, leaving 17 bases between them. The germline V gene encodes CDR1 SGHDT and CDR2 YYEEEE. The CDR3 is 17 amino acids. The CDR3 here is CASSLRTENYSNQPQHF. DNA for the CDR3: TGTGCCAGCAGCCTACGGACAGAGAACTATAGCAATCAGCCCCAGCATTTT.

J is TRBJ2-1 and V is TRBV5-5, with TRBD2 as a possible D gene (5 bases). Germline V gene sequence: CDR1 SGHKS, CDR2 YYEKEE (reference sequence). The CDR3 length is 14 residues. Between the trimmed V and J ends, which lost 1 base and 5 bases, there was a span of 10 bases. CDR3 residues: CASSLSVTNNEQFF. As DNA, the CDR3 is TGTGCCAGCAGCTTGTCTGTGACTAACAATGAGCAGTTCTTC.

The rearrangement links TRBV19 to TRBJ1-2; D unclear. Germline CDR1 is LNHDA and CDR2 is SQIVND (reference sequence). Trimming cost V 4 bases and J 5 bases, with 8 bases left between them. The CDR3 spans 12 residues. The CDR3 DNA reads TGTGCCAGTAGTACCCTACTTTATGGCTACACCTTC. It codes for CASSTLLYGYTF.

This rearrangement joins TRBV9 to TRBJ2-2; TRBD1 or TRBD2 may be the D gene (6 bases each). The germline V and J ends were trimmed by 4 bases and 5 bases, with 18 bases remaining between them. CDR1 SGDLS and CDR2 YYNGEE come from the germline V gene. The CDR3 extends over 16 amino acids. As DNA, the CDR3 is TGTGCCAGCAGCTTAGAAGGAGGGCAGGGGACCGGGGAGCTGTTTTTT. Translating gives CASSLEGGQGTGELFF.

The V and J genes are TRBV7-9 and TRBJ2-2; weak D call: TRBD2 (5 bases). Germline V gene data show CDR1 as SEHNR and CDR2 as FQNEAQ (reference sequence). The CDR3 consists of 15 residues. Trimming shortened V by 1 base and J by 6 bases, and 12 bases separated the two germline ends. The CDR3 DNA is TGTGCCAGCAGCTTAGTCCCGGGGAAGGCCGGGGAGCTGTTTTTT. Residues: CASSLVPGKAGELFF. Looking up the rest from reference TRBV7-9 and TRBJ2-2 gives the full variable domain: DTGVSQNPRHKITKRGQNVTFRCDPISEHNRLYWYRQTLGQGPEFLTYFQNEAQLEKSRLLSDRFSAERPKGSFSTLEIQRTEQGDSAMYLCASSLVPGKAGELFFGEGSRLTVL.

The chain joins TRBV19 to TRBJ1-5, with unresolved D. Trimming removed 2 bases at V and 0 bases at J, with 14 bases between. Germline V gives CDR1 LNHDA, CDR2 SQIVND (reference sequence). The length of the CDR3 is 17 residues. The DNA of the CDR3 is TGTGCCAGTAGTATACCATGGGCCAGCCCTAGCAATCAGCCCCAGCATTTT. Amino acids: CASSIPWASPSNQPQHF. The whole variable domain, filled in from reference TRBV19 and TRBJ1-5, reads DGGITQSPKYLFRKEGQNVTLSCEQNLNHDAMYWYRQDPGQGLRLIYYSQIVNDFQKGDIAEGYSVSREKKESFPLTVTSAQKNPTAFYLCASSIPWASPSNQPQHFGDGTRLSIL.

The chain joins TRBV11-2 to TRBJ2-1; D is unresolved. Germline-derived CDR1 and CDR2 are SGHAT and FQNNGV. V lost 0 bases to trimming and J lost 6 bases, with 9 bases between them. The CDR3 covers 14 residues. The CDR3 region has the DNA TGTGCCAGCAGCTTAGATCGAATGTCCAATGAGCAGTTCTTC. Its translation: CASSLDRMSNEQFF.

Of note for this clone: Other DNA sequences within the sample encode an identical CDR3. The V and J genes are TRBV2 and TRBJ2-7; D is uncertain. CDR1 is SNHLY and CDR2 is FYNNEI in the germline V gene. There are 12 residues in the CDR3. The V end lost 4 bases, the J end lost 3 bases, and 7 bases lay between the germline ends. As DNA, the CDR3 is TGTGCCAGCAGTGGTTACCTCTACGAGCAGTACTTC. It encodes CASSGYLYEQYF.